These 27 T cell receptor beta chains came from one sample sequenced in a study of T cell responses to AZD1222 COVID-19 vaccine. The protocol was immunoSEQ multiplex PCR, while the TCRdb copy is restricted to in-frame clones and leaves out a portion. The sample has about 110,000 clones; over 75% are singletons. The sample consisted of peripheral blood, taken on day 0 of AZD1222 vaccination. These receptors were obtained from an adult in good health.

The genes are TRBV29-1 and TRBJ2-2; no reliable D call. Germline-derived CDR1 and CDR2 are SQVTM and ANQGSEA. The CDR3 sequence is 12 residues long. Trimming left V 1 base short and J 6 bases short, with 6 bases between. The chain's CDR3 is CSVEVVPGELFF. In nucleotides, the CDR3 is TGCAGCGTTGAAGTTGTGCCCGGGGAGCTGTTTTTT.

The chain is built from TRBV10-3 and TRBJ1-2; 10 bases fit TRBD1. Germline trimming cut 10 bases from V and 4 bases from J; bases unmatched to any gene: 6. The germline gives CDR1 ENHRY, CDR2 SYGVKD. This CDR3 region has 13 residues. CDR3 sequence: CATGQGESYGYTF. The CDR3 DNA reads as TGTGCCACCGGACAGGGGGAGAGCTATGGCTACACCTTC.

The chain carries TRBV6-1 and TRBJ1-5; TRBD1 is a possible D gene (6 bases). The CDR3 spans 14 residues. Germline V gene sequence: CDR1 MNHNS, CDR2 SASEGT. Trimming cost V 2 bases and J 5 bases, with 10 bases left between them. Written as DNA, the CDR3 is TGTGCCAGCAGTGAACGGTACAGGGATCAGCCCCAGCATTTT. It encodes CASSERYRDQPQHF.

This chain connects TRBV27 to TRBJ1-6; no clear D. The CDR3 totals 14 residues. Trimming took 5 bases from V and 10 from J, leaving 15 bases between them. Germline V gene lookup returns CDR1 MNHEY and CDR2 SMNVEV (reference sequence). CDR3 sequence: CASSTGEGGSPLHF. The CDR3 DNA is TGTGCCAGCAGTACCGGGGAGGGAGGATCACCCCTCCACTTT.

In this sample, this clone turned up once. V gene TRBV30 combines with J gene TRBJ2-7, with TRBD1 as a possible D gene (5 bases). This CDR3 has 11 amino acids. Trimming left V 6 bases short and J 6 bases short, with 12 bases between. CDR1 is GTSNPN, CDR2 SVGIG, per germline (reference sequence). The CDR3 DNA sequence: TGTGCCTGCCATCAGGGATCCGAGCAGTACTTC. Translation gives CACHQGSEQYF.

This sequence joins TRBV5-6 and TRBJ1-1; no definite D call. Trimming took 2 bases from V and 0 from J, leaving 5 bases between them. CDR1 and CDR2 from the germline V gene are SGHDT and YYEEEE. The CDR3 contains 13 residues. The CDR3 is CASSFRLNTEAFF. CDR3 nucleotide sequence: TGTGCCAGCAGCTTCCGACTGAACACTGAAGCTTTCTTT.

There are a few counts of this clone. The rearrangement links TRBV4-2 to TRBJ1-5; 7 positions agree with TRBD1. With V trimmed by 0 bases and J by 6 bases, 8 bases remained unmatched. The CDR3 covers 16 residues. Germline V gene data show CDR1 as LGHNA and CDR2 as YNFKEQ. The CDR3: CASSQDPRGSGQPQHF. CDR3 coding DNA: TGTGCCAGCAGCCAAGATCCCAGGGGGTCGGGTCAGCCCCAGCATTTT.

The rearrangement links TRBV7-8 to TRBJ1-4, with D tentatively TRBD1 (6 bases). The CDR3 spans 20 residues. Trimming removed 4 bases from V and 0 bases from J, with 24 bases in between. Germline loops: CDR1 SGHVS, CDR2 FQNEAQ. The CDR3 sequence is CASSSGGLDRYLATNEKLFF. The CDR3, as DNA: TGTGCCAGCAGCTCCGGCGGCCTGGACAGATACCTTGCAACTAATGAAAAACTGTTTTTT.

The CDR3 region is CAWSSGTGAYEQYF. The CDR3 region has the DNA TGTGCCTGGAGTTCCGGGACAGGGGCATACGAGCAGTACTTC. V gene TRBV30 combines with J gene TRBJ2-7, with 10 positions matching TRBD1. V was pared by 2 bases and J by 4 bases, with 5 bases of the junction left unmatched. The CDR3 is 14 amino acids. Germline V CDR1 and CDR2: GTSNPN, SVGIG (reference sequence).

This CDR3 reads CASSLEYLAGGPRNNEQFF. Written as DNA, the CDR3 is TGTGCCAGCAGCTTAGAGTATCTAGCGGGGGGGCCTCGAAACAATGAGCAGTTCTTC. The chain has TRBV7-8 and TRBJ2-1; 12 bases align to TRBD2. J lost 5 bases, V lost 1 base, and 12 bases had no gene match. CDR3 size: 19 residues. Germline CDR1 is SGHVS and CDR2 is FQNEAQ.

The CDR3 nucleotides are TGTGCCAGCAGTTCAGGGGGCGCCGGTGAAAAACTGTTTTTT. The encoded protein is CASSSGGAGEKLFF. The chain carries TRBV28 and TRBJ1-4; 8 nucleotides match TRBD1. The CDR3 has 14 amino acids. Looked up from germline, CDR1 is MDHEN and CDR2 is SYDVKM. With 4 bases clipped from V and 7 bases from J, the junction kept 5 bases outside the gene matches.

This chain connects TRBV30 to TRBJ2-7, with D possibly TRBD1 on 5 matching bases. The CDR3 runs 15 residues. V was cut by 0 bases and J by 0 bases, with 12 bases left in between. CDR1 is GTSNPN, CDR2 SVGIG, per germline (reference sequence). The CDR3 protein is CAWSVQDGPSYEQYF. In nucleotides, the CDR3 is TGTGCCTGGAGTGTACAGGACGGCCCCTCCTACGAGCAGTACTTC.

This clone was seen once. V and J are TRBV21-1 and TRBJ2-5; TRBD1 is taken as the D call from the table, unchecked against the DNA. TRBV21-1 is recorded as a pseudogene. The CDR3 sequence is 14 residues long. DNA of the CDR3: TGTGCCAGCAGCAAAGGACAGGGTAGGGAGACCCAGTACTTC. Translation gives CASSKGQGRETQYF.

V usage is TRBV19 and J usage is TRBJ1-6; D remains ambiguous. V lost 2 bases and J 7 bases, leaving 9 bases between the germline ends. The V gene's germline CDR1 is LNHDA and CDR2 SQIVND (reference sequence). The CDR3 is 14 amino acids. The CDR3 nucleotides are TGTGCCAGTAGTATACACCTGGAGAATTCACCCCTCCACTTT. Translation gives CASSIHLENSPLHF.

The table lists this clone with a count of one. The rearrangement joins TRBV19 to TRBJ1-5, with D maybe TRBD1 (5 bases). The CDR3 consists of 14 residues. The germline gives CDR1 LNHDA, CDR2 SQIVND (reference sequence). Trimming left V 4 bases short and J 4 bases short, with 11 bases between. The DNA of the CDR3 is TGTGCCAGTAGTAACACAGGTAGTAATCAGCCCCAGCATTTT. Encoded protein: CASSNTGSNQPQHF.

This clone was found a few times. The chain combines TRBV19 with TRBJ1-6; D uncertain. V shed 3 bases and J shed 5 bases, with 5 bases lying between them. Germline V gene sequence: CDR1 LNHDA, CDR2 SQIVND (reference sequence). The CDR3 is 13 amino acids. CDR3 sequence (DNA): TGTGCCAGTAGTATGAGACATAATTCACCCCTCCACTTT. Amino acid sequence: CASSMRHNSPLHF.

J is TRBJ2-2 and V is TRBV5-1; D might be TRBD1 or TRBD2, each matching 5 bases. CDR1 SGHRS and CDR2 YFSETQ come from the germline V gene. Between the trimmed V and J ends, which lost 4 bases and 4 bases, there was a span of 17 bases. The CDR3 consists of 16 residues. DNA of the CDR3: TGCGCCAGCAGCCCGCCGGGGCTCGGGTCCACCGGGGAGCTGTTTTTT. Its protein is CASSPPGLGSTGELFF.

This clone came up a few times. The chain carries TRBV3-1 (or the pseudogene TRBV3-2) and TRBJ2-2; D is uncertain. Germline V gene data show CDR1 as LGHDT and CDR2 as YNNKEL (reference sequence). V lost 1 base to trimming and J lost 4 bases, with 7 bases between them. The length of the CDR3 is 14 residues. The CDR3 region is CASSQVLPTGELFF. In DNA, the CDR3 is TGTGCCAGCAGCCAAGTACTACCCACCGGGGAGCTGTTTTTT.

The V gene is TRBV5-1, the J gene TRBJ2-7; 8 bases line up with TRBD1. V lost 3 bases to trimming and J lost 3 bases; unmatched junction nucleotides: 8. CDR1 and CDR2 (germline): SGHRS, YFSETQ. The CDR3 covers 15 residues. The CDR3 protein is CASSSRDRWHYEQYF. As DNA, the CDR3 is TGCGCCAGCAGCTCCCGGGACAGGTGGCACTACGAGCAGTACTTC.

This chain joins TRBV5-4 and TRBJ1-1; D is unclear. This CDR3 is 15 amino acids long. V was clipped by 0 bases and J by 0 bases, with 9 bases between them. Germline V lookup: CDR1 SGHNT, CDR2 YYREEE (reference sequence). CDR3 region: CASSLAGRMNTEAFF. As DNA, the CDR3 is TGTGCCAGCAGCTTGGCTGGGAGGATGAACACTGAAGCTTTCTTT.

The chain joins TRBV2 to TRBJ1-1, with D hard to call. Germline assignment: CDR1 SNHLY and CDR2 FYNNEI. The CDR3 loop spans 13 amino acids. V shed 6 bases and J shed 3 bases, with 11 bases lying between them. CDR3 in DNA: TGTGCCAGCAGCCCACCCGAGGACACTGAAGCTTTCTTT. Encoded protein: CASSPPEDTEAFF. Variable domain in full (rest from reference TRBV2 and TRBJ1-1): EPEVTQTPSHQVTQMGQEVILRCVPISNHLYFYWYRQILGQKVEFLVSFYNNEISEKSEIFDDQFSVERPDGSNFTLKIRSTKLEDSAMYFCASSPPEDTEAFFGQGTRLTVV.

The chain's CDR3 is CASSLQGPNNSPLHF. The CDR3, as DNA: TGTGCCAGCAGTTTACAGGGGCCAAATAATTCACCCCTCCACTTT. This chain connects TRBV27 to TRBJ1-6; a weak D match, TRBD1 (6 bases). This CDR3 region has 15 residues. The V gene's germline CDR1 is MNHEY and CDR2 SMNVEV (reference sequence). V was shortened by 2 bases and J by 5 bases, with 10 bases between the two germline ends.

This clone has a handful of counts. The CDR3 loop is CASRRSGTDTEAFF. The CDR3, as DNA: TGTGCCAGCAGAAGATCAGGGACTGACACTGAAGCTTTCTTT. V usage is TRBV5-4 and J usage is TRBJ1-1; weak D call: TRBD1 (5 bases). The length of the CDR3 is 14 residues. V was trimmed by 5 bases and J by 3 bases, leaving 14 bases between them. Germline V gene data show CDR1 as SGHNT and CDR2 as YYREEE (reference sequence).

The CDR3 spells CASSPSGQGSGEQYF. CDR3 in DNA: TGTGCCAGCAGCCCGTCGGGACAGGGGTCGGGGGAGCAGTACTTC. The chain is built from TRBV7-9 and TRBJ2-7, with 10 bases lining up with TRBD1. J gave up 7 bases and V 5 bases, and 11 bases lay outside the gene matches. The CDR3 loop spans 15 amino acids. Germline CDR1 is SEHNR and CDR2 is FQNEAQ (reference sequence).

The rearrangement joins TRBV7-8 to TRBJ2-1, with D maybe TRBD1 (6 bases). The V gene lost 4 bases and the J gene lost 0 bases, with 10 bases spanning the gap. Germline assignment: CDR1 SGHVS and CDR2 FQNEAQ. The length of the CDR3 is 15 residues. The CDR3 protein is CASSYLTGSYNEQFF. The DNA of the CDR3 is TGTGCCAGCAGCTACCTGACAGGCTCCTACAATGAGCAGTTCTTC.

Only a few counts were recorded for this clone. The genes are TRBV5-1 and TRBJ2-7; 7 bases match TRBD2. This CDR3 comprises 14 residues. Germline V gene lookup returns CDR1 SGHRS and CDR2 YFSETQ. The V gene end was trimmed by 0 bases and the J gene end by 6 bases; junction bases not matched to a gene: 6. In nucleotides, the CDR3 is TGCGCCAGCAGCTTGGAAGCGGGGCGCCGCGAGCAGTACTTC. Protein: CASSLEAGRREQYF. Full variable domain (rest looked up from reference TRBV5-1 and TRBJ2-7): KAGVTQTPRYLIKTRGQQVTLSCSPISGHRSVSWYQQTPGQGLQFLFEYFSETQRNKGNFPGRFSGRQFSNSRSEMNVSTLELGDSALYLCASSLEAGRREQYFGPGTRLTVT.

The rearrangement links TRBV7-2 to TRBJ2-3; D may be TRBD1 (5 bases). With 5 bases removed from V and 3 bases from J, the gap between germline ends came to 15 bases. The CDR3 contains 15 residues. Germline CDR1 reads SGHTA; CDR2 reads FQGNSA. The CDR3 loop reads CASSQGSHRTDTQYF. Here the CDR3 DNA reads TGTGCCAGCAGCCAGGGTAGTCATAGGACAGATACGCAGTATTTT. Full variable domain (outside the CDR3, taken from reference TRBV7-2 and TRBJ2-3): GAGVSQSPSNKVTEKGKDVELRCDPISGHTALYWYRQSLGQGLEFLIYFQGNSAPDKSGLPSDRFSAERTGGSVSTLTIQRTQQEDSAVYLCASSQGSHRTDTQYFGPGTRLTVL.